The T cell receptor beta chain under discussion was sequenced for a study of blood T cell repertoires in COVID-19. As for the study in general: Whether acute or convalescent, the COVID-19 samples came from the United States, Italy and Spain.

Original analysis: Reference gene primer amplification in the assay estimated nucleated cell counts. The assay was immunoSEQ multiplex PCR, and TCRdb's table has in-frame clones only and misses some. Clone size and the V and J calls come from that table; the DNA yielded D and trimming. The sample has around 250,000 clones, around 84% seen once. The cohort comprised adults aged about 18 to 90 years residing in under 30 US areas. Participants had their cohort set by participant-reported clinical history. Trimming left V 8 bases short and J 0 bases short, with 14 bases between. The CDR3 length is 15 residues. Germline V lookup: CDR1 LNHDA, CDR2 SQIVND (reference sequence).

The specimen was PBMCs or T cells enriched from blood (not recorded which). This receptor was identified in a man aged 30-40 years with acute COVID-19. The genes are TRBV19 and TRBJ2-4; possible D gene TRBD1, 5 bases. CDR3 sequence reads: CASGSGKLAKNIQYF. The CDR3 DNA sequence: TGTGCCAGTGGTTCAGGGAAGCTAGCCAAAAACATTCAGTACTTC. The variable domain in full, completed from reference TRBV19 and TRBJ2-4, reads DGGITQSPKYLFRKEGQNVTLSCEQNLNHDAMYWYRQDPGQGLRLIYYSQIVNDFQKGDIAEGYSVSREKKESFPLTVTSAQKNPTAFYLCASGSGKLAKNIQYFGAGTRLSVL.